Following are 12 T cell receptor beta chains from one sample sequenced in a study of liver allograft versus peripheral blood T cells. Study overall: The study compared liver allograft T cell receptor repertoires against peripheral blood repertoires of liver transplant recipients.

TCRdb itself ran the reads through MiXCR, one entry per CDR3 protein. This table holds 9,700 or so distinct CDR3 sequences, roughly 26% found once. The source is a human patient who had a liver transplant. Some of the T cells may derive from the graft donor.

In its sample, this clonotype was seen once. This rearrangement joins TRBV30 to TRBJ1-4, with unresolved D. Per germline, CDR1 GTSNPN and CDR2 SVGIG (reference sequence). V was shortened by 6 bases and J by 0 bases, with 8 bases between the two germline ends. This CDR3 comprises 13 residues. CDR3 loop: CACLIATNEKLFF. The CDR3 bases are TGTGCCTGTTTAATTGCAACTAATGAAAAACTGTTTTTT.

This clonotype has only a few counts. V usage is TRBV10-2 and J usage is TRBJ1-1, with TRBD1 matching 8 bases. CDR3 size: 11 residues. From germline, CDR1 is WSHSY and CDR2 SAAADI. V was clipped by 8 bases and J by 4 bases; unmatched bases: 0. CDR3 protein: CASGQGTEAFF. For the CDR3, the DNA is TGCGCCAGCGGACAGGGCACTGAAGCTTTCTTT.

By sample share, this clonotype is medium-sized (0.01 to 0.1%). The rearrangement joins TRBV6-5 to TRBJ2-5, with D perhaps matching TRBD1 or TRBD2 (5 bases each). Trimming removed 5 bases at V and 5 bases at J, with 15 bases between. There are 14 residues in the CDR3. Germline-derived CDR1 and CDR2 are MNHEY and SVGAGI. CDR3 region: CASSHLGEGETQYF. Written as DNA, the CDR3 is TGTGCCAGCAGTCACCTTGGAGAGGGGGAGACCCAGTACTTC.

By share, this clonotype counts as medium-sized (0.01 to 0.1%). The chain links TRBV6-5 to TRBJ2-7; D ambiguous. This CDR3 region has 15 residues. The V gene's germline CDR1 is MNHEY and CDR2 SVGAGI. Trimming stripped 0 bases from V and 0 bases from J, with 9 bases between. CDR3 DNA sequence: TGTGCCAGCAGTTACTCTTCCAGTATCTCCTACGAGCAGTACTTC. It is translated as CASSYSSSISYEQYF.

In its sample, this clonotype is medium-sized (0.01 to 0.1%). The chain combines TRBV9 with TRBJ1-4; TRBD1 is a possible D gene (5 bases). CDR3 length: 14 amino acids. From germline, CDR1 is SGDLS and CDR2 YYNGEE. Trimming removed 3 bases at V and 8 bases at J, with 14 bases between. In DNA, the CDR3 is TGTGCCAGCAGCGAGGACACATTGGCAGAAAAACTGTTTTTT. It translates to CASSEDTLAEKLFF. The full variable domain, its missing parts supplied by reference TRBV9 and TRBJ1-4, is DSGVTQTPKHLITATGQRVTLRCSPRSGDLSVYWYQQSLDQGLQFLIQYYNGEERAKGNILERFSAQQFPDLHSELNLSSLELGDSALYFCASSEDTLAEKLFFGSGTQLSVL.

The table lists this clonotype with many counts. CDR3 sequence: CAWTMGDRDEGSPLHF. The CDR3 DNA reads TGTGCCTGGACTATGGGGGACAGGGATGAAGGTTCACCCCTCCACTTT. The genes are TRBV30 and TRBJ1-6, with TRBD1 identical over 9 bases. Germline V CDR1 and CDR2: GTSNPN, SVGIG (reference sequence). V was pared by 4 bases and J by 9 bases, with 13 bases of the junction left unmatched. This CDR3 comprises 16 residues.

With respect to this clonotype: Germline and junction disagree at one end, which may indicate a read error. The chain recombines TRBV14 with TRBJ2-1; 8 positions match TRBD2. Germline CDR1 is SGHDN and CDR2 is FVKESK. The length of the CDR3 is 15 residues. The CDR3 bases are TGTACCAGCAGCCCTCCGGGACTAGGATACAATGAGCAGTTCTTC. Encoded protein: CTSSPPGLGYNEQFF.

The V and J genes are TRBV7-3 and TRBJ2-1, with 9 bases aligning to TRBD2. The CDR3 sequence is 17 residues long. Germline loops: CDR1 SGHTA, CDR2 FQGTGA. The junction had 5 bases not matched to a gene; V was cut back by 2 bases and J by 0 bases. The CDR3 sequence: CASSLGVSGGSYNEQFF. CDR3 in DNA: TGTGCCAGCAGCTTAGGGGTTAGCGGGGGCTCCTACAATGAGCAGTTCTTC.

This sequence joins TRBV6-1 and TRBJ1-2, with 8 bases fitting TRBD1. CDR3 length equals 16 residues. V dropped 2 bases and J dropped 8; count of bases not matched to a gene: 13. Germline CDR1 reads MNHNS; CDR2 reads SASEGT. DNA of the CDR3: TGTGCCAGCAGTGAACCTAAAGGGACAGGATCGTTGGGCTACACCTTC. This codes for CASSEPKGTGSLGYTF.

This chain uses TRBV19 with TRBJ1-1; 7 bases agree with TRBD1. Germline assignment: CDR1 LNHDA and CDR2 SQIVND (reference sequence). The CDR3 spans 15 residues. Unmatched junction bases numbered 7, after V lost 6 bases and J lost 0 bases. The CDR3 DNA follows: TGTGCCAGTAGCACACTAGACAGGGTGAACACTGAAGCTTTCTTT. Its protein is CASSTLDRVNTEAFF.

V usage is TRBV30 and J usage is TRBJ2-3, with D hard to call. Germline CDR1 GTSNPN, CDR2 SVGIG (reference sequence). V was clipped by 0 bases and J by 0 bases, with 7 bases between them. This CDR3 contains 14 residues. CDR3 sequence: CAWSVSGSTDTQYF. For the CDR3, the DNA is TGTGCCTGGAGTGTTAGTGGGAGCACAGATACGCAGTATTTT. The full variable domain, with the rest looked up from reference TRBV30 and TRBJ2-3, is SQTIHQWPATLVQPVGSPLSLECTVEGTSNPNLYWYRQAAGRGLQLLFYSVGIGQISSEVPQNLSASRPQDRQFILSSKKLLLSDSGFYLCAWSVSGSTDTQYFGPGTRLTVL.

This clonotype is categorized as medium-sized. This chain connects TRBV18 to TRBJ2-7; D perhaps matches TRBD1 (5 bases). Per germline, CDR1 KGHSH and CDR2 LQKENI. The CDR3 length is 14 residues. Between the trimmed V and J ends, which lost 5 bases and 5 bases, there was a span of 16 bases. This CDR3 is CASSAGLRSNEQYF. CDR3 coding DNA: TGTGCCAGCTCAGCAGGGTTACGCTCGAACGAGCAGTACTTC.